This T cell receptor beta chain was obtained from a study of OX40 agonist ivuxolimab in advanced cancers. TCRdb keeps only in-frame clones here, not all; method: immunoSEQ multiplex PCR. The data contain about 16,000 clones, over 75% of them singletons. Germline CDR1 is MNHEY and CDR2 is SMNVEV (reference sequence). This CDR3 is 11 amino acids long. V dropped 4 bases and J dropped 13; count of bases not matched to a gene: 2. The TCR sequence derives from an adult with an advanced solid tumor such as melanoma, head and neck, liver or kidney cancer. This sample comprised CD4+ or CD8+ T cells sorted from blood, obtained in a trial of the OX40 agonist ivuxolimab. The rearrangement links TRBV27 to TRBJ2-1, with 9 bases identical to TRBD2. The CDR3 nucleotides are TGTGCCAGCAGTTCCGGGACTAGCCAGTTCTTC. Protein: CASSSGTSQFF.